A selection of T cell receptor beta chains follows, all from one sample in a study of patients and donors after allogeneic stem cell transplantation. TCRdb reanalysed the RT-PCR reads using MiXCR and keeps one entry per CDR3 protein. This table holds roughly 200,000 distinct CDR3 sequences, about 38% found once. Source material: blood, either unsorted or a sorted T cell fraction (not recorded which). These receptors all stem from a human donor who was either an allogeneic HSCT recipient or a stem cell or donor lymphocyte infusion donor (not recorded which). It is not recorded whose cells these are; they may come from a transplant donor. CDR3s include the opening cysteine and the closing phenylalanine or tryptophan. Each record gives: J gene, D gene, V gene, clone size, CDR3 protein, CDR3 DNA. D genes are given only for firm matches. A clone size is listed for some rows: how often the clone was seen (once, few, many), or a class if it is expanded.

J: TRBJ2-7; D: NA; V: TRBV6-2/TRBV6-3; size: NA; CDR3: CASSIGLGRIYEQYF; DNA: TGTGCCAGCAGCATAGGACTGGGACGTATCTACGAGCAGTACTTC
J: TRBJ1-6; D: NA; V: TRBV14; size: few; CDR3: CASSQLERHNSPLHF; DNA: TGTGCCAGCAGCCAATTGGAGCGGCATAATTCACCCCTCCACTTT
J: TRBJ2-3; D: NA; V: TRBV28; size: NA; CDR3: CASSLYSGVADTQYF; DNA: TGTGCCAGCAGTTTATACTCAGGGGTCGCAGATACGCAGTATTTT
J: TRBJ1-4; D: NA; V: TRBV6-5; size: NA; CDR3: CATRDTGRSNEKLFF; DNA: TGTGCCACCCGGGACACAGGGCGGTCTAATGAAAAACTGTTTTTT
J: TRBJ2-7; D: NA; V: TRBV28; size: few; CDR3: CASSLDPGDYEQYF; DNA: TGTGCCAGCAGTCTAGACCCGGGGGACTACGAGCAGTACTTC
J: TRBJ1-1; D: NA; V: TRBV12-3/TRBV12-4; size: NA; CDR3: CASSPAFSLLNTEAFF; DNA: TGTGCCAGCAGTCCCGCATTCTCCCTCCTGAACACTGAAGCTTTCTTT
J: TRBJ1-1; D: NA; V: TRBV12-3/TRBV12-4; size: few; CDR3: CASRQRNTEAFF; DNA: TGTGCCAGCCGCCAGAGGAACACTGAAGCTTTCTTT
J: TRBJ2-1; D: TRBD2; V: TRBV4-1; size: NA; CDR3: CASSSRLAGGNNEQFF; DNA: TGCGCCAGCAGCTCGCGACTAGCGGGGGGAAACAATGAGCAGTTCTTC
J: TRBJ1-5; D: NA; V: TRBV6-5; size: NA; CDR3: CASSSGFYSHQPQHF; DNA: TGTGCCAGCAGTTCAGGGTTTTATAGTCATCAGCCCCAGCATTTT
J: TRBJ2-7; D: NA; V: TRBV10-3; size: NA; CDR3: CAISESTQSSYEQYF; DNA: TGTGCCATCAGTGAGTCGACCCAAAGCTCCTACGAGCAGTACTTC
J: TRBJ1-2; D: TRBD1; V: TRBV10-3; size: NA; CDR3: CAISGQGDGYTF; DNA: TGTGCCATCAGTGGGCAGGGGGACGGCTACACCTTC
J: TRBJ1-1; D: NA; V: TRBV16; size: NA; CDR3: CASSQFSAAAEAFF; DNA: TGTGCCAGCAGCCAATTCTCAGCGGCGGCTGAAGCTTTCTTT
J: TRBJ2-7; D: TRBD1; V: TRBV5-1; size: NA; CDR3: CASSENSGGKQYF; DNA: TGCGCCAGCAGCGAGAATTCAGGGGGCAAGCAGTACTTC
J: TRBJ1-1; D: TRBD1; V: TRBV7-9; size: NA; CDR3: CASTPPRNRGLSEAFF; DNA: TGTGCCAGCACCCCCCCGAGGAACAGGGGGCTATCTGAAGCTTTCTTT
J: TRBJ2-3; D: NA; V: TRBV9; size: few; CDR3: CASSLNGRRTTDTQYF; DNA: TGTGCCAGCAGCCTGAACGGGCGACGTACCACAGATACGCAGTATTTT
J: TRBJ1-4; D: TRBD1; V: TRBV4-3; size: NA; CDR3: CASSPNRGPLEKLFF; DNA: TGCGCCAGCAGCCCCAACAGGGGGCCTCTTGAAAAACTGTTTTTT
J: TRBJ1-4; D: NA; V: TRBV7-8; size: few; CDR3: CASSIGTSPRNEKLFF; DNA: TGTGCCAGCAGCATAGGGACAAGCCCCAGGAATGAAAAACTGTTTTTT
J: TRBJ2-6; D: NA; V: TRBV5-6; size: NA; CDR3: CASSLSPGTLSGANVLTF; DNA: TGTGCCAGCAGCTTAAGCCCGGGGACCCTCTCTGGGGCCAACGTCCTGACTTTC
J: TRBJ2-3; D: NA; V: TRBV5-1; size: few; CDR3: CASSLVEPSTDTQYF; DNA: TGCGCCAGCAGCTTGGTAGAACCTAGCACAGATACGCAGTATTTT
J: TRBJ1-6; D: TRBD1; V: TRBV7-9; size: NA; CDR3: CASSAGQSNSPLHF; DNA: TGTGCCAGCAGCGCGGGACAGTCAAATTCACCCCTCCACTTT
J: TRBJ2-7; D: NA; V: TRBV12-3/TRBV12-4; size: NA; CDR3: CASSFQDRVYEQYF; DNA: TGTGCCAGCAGTTTTCAGGATAGGGTCTACGAGCAGTACTTC
J: TRBJ1-1; D: TRBD1; V: TRBV19; size: NA; CDR3: CASSHRQGNTEAFF; DNA: TGTGCCAGTAGCCACCGACAGGGTAACACTGAAGCTTTCTTT